Below are 14 T cell receptor beta chains sequenced from a single sample in a study of early T cells in non-severe SARS-CoV-2 infection. TCRdb analysed the 5' RACE reads with MiXCR anew, one entry per CDR3 protein. The sample yields tens of thousands of distinct CDR3 sequences, about an eighth seen once. Source: whole blood, taken at baseline. These receptors came from an adult who was a healthcare worker with PCR-confirmed SARS-CoV-2 infection or an uninfected control (not recorded which).

CDR3 sequence: CASSPGQGANTGELFF. As DNA, the CDR3 is TGCGCCAGCAGCCCGGGACAGGGAGCGAACACCGGGGAGCTGTTTTTT. The chain is built from TRBV4-3 and TRBJ2-2; 9 bases are a match to TRBD1. CDR1 is LGHNA and CDR2 is YSLEER in the germline V gene. This CDR3 comprises 16 residues. The V gene end was trimmed by 4 bases and the J gene end by 0 bases; junction bases not matched to a gene: 3.

This clonotype has a handful of counts. This sequence joins TRBV27 and TRBJ2-7, with TRBD1 identical over 10 bases. Germline loops: CDR1 MNHEY, CDR2 SMNVEV (reference sequence). The J segment lost 3 bases and the V segment lost 5 bases, leaving 4 bases of the junction unmatched. CDR3 size: 14 residues. The CDR3 loop reads CASSTGTGDYEQYF. The CDR3 coding sequence is TGTGCCAGCAGTACCGGGACAGGGGACTACGAGCAGTACTTC.

The sample holds many counts of this clonotype. The gene calls are TRBV27 and TRBJ1-6; 7 positions match TRBD1. The V and J ends lost 5 bases and 2 bases, in that order; junction bases with no gene match: 6. The CDR3 runs to 16 residues. CDR1 and CDR2 from the germline V gene are MNHEY and SMNVEV (reference sequence). The CDR3 region has the DNA TGTGCCAGCAGTCCAAAGGGACAGACCTATAATTCACCCCTCCACTTT. It encodes CASSPKGQTYNSPLHF.

Only a few counts were recorded for this clonotype. This rearrangement joins TRBV5-1 to TRBJ2-5; D unresolved. Germline lookup yields CDR1 SGHRS and CDR2 YFSETQ. V was shortened by 4 bases and J by 5 bases, with 18 bases between the two germline ends. The CDR3 totals 15 residues. This CDR3 is CASSNLVSGVETQYF. Written as DNA, the CDR3 is TGCGCCAGCAGCAATCTAGTTAGTGGCGTGGAGACCCAGTACTTC.

This clonotype was picked up many times. The DNA of the CDR3 is TGTGCCAGCAGCAAAAGGCTCATTAAGGACGGAATTTATGGCTACACCTTC. Protein product: CASSKRLIKDGIYGYTF. The V and J genes are TRBV21-1 and TRBJ1-2. TRBV21-1 counts as a pseudogene. The CDR3 totals 17 residues.

The V gene is TRBV24-1, the J gene TRBJ1-3; D is unresolved. Germline assignment: CDR1 KGHDR and CDR2 SFDVKD. The CDR3 has 15 residues. Trimming took 4 bases from V and 2 from J, leaving 11 bases between them. The CDR3 spells CATSDIGGTGNTIYF. In DNA, the CDR3 is TGTGCCACCAGTGACATAGGAGGGACTGGAAACACCATATATTTT.

V and J are TRBV12-3 or TRBV12-4 and TRBJ2-5, with TRBD1 matching 8 bases. CDR3 length equals 15 residues. V trimming: 4 bases; J trimming: 1 base; junction bases outside the gene matches: 5. The CDR3 sequence: CASSSDRVVQETQYF. The DNA of the CDR3 is TGTGCCAGCAGTTCGGACAGGGTTGTCCAAGAGACCCAGTACTTC.

This chain links TRBV5-1 with TRBJ2-3, with D uncertain. The CDR3 consists of 11 residues. Germline lookup yields CDR1 SGHRS and CDR2 YFSETQ. Trimming stripped 0 bases from V and 5 bases from J, with 1 base between. CDR3 amino acids: CASSLEDTQYF. CDR3 sequence (DNA): TGCGCCAGCAGCTTGGAAGATACGCAGTATTTT.

This clonotype showed up just a few times. The genes are TRBV20-1 and TRBJ1-2; D ambiguous. This CDR3 region has 12 residues. Germline CDR1 is DFQATT and CDR2 is SNEGSKA (reference sequence). The V and J ends lost 0 bases and 6 bases respectively, with 8 bases between them. The CDR3 sequence is CSARDVRNGYTF. In DNA form, the CDR3 reads TGCAGTGCTAGAGATGTGAGGAATGGCTACACCTTC.

This clonotype came up many times. The CDR3 reads CASSPQERNYGYTF. The CDR3 coding sequence is TGTGCCAGCAGTCCCCAGGAGAGAAACTATGGCTACACCTTC. This chain connects TRBV28 to TRBJ1-2; D gene ambiguous. The CDR3 consists of 14 residues. V dropped 5 bases and J dropped 2 bases, with 12 bases sitting between them. Germline V gene sequence: CDR1 MDHEN, CDR2 SYDVKM.

This clonotype has at least ten counts. V and J are TRBV7-2 and TRBJ1-2; D is unclear. The CDR3 has 14 amino acids. Germline CDR1 is SGHTA and CDR2 is FQGNSA. Trimming removed 1 base from V and 3 bases from J, with 9 bases in between. CDR3 nucleotide sequence: TGTGCCAGCAGCTTAGGGTTCACCTACTATGGCTACACCTTC. Translating it yields CASSLGFTYYGYTF. The full variable domain, its missing parts supplied by reference TRBV7-2 and TRBJ1-2, is GAGVSQSPSNKVTEKGKDVELRCDPISGHTALYWYRQSLGQGLEFLIYFQGNSAPDKSGLPSDRFSAERTGGSVSTLTIQRTQQEDSAVYLCASSLGFTYYGYTFGSGTRLTVV.

This clonotype showed up many times. The genes are TRBV7-6 and TRBJ2-2; 8 nucleotides agree with TRBD2. The V segment lost 8 bases and the J segment 5 bases; nucleotides outside the gene matches: 10. Germline V CDR1 and CDR2: SGHVS, FNYEAQ. This CDR3 comprises 15 residues. As DNA, the CDR3 is TGTGCCAGCTCGATAAGCGGGGGCCGAACCGGGGAGCTGTTTTTT. Protein sequence: CASSISGGRTGELFF.

V and J are TRBV7-2 and TRBJ2-3, with TRBD2 matching over 11 bases. This CDR3 region has 19 residues. The V gene end was trimmed by 1 base and the J gene end by 3 bases; junction bases not matched to a gene: 12. CDR1 is SGHTA, CDR2 FQGNSA, per germline. The DNA for the CDR3 is TGTGCCAGCAGCTTAGGACTAGCGGGGAACATCTGGAAAACAGATACGCAGTATTTT. This encodes CASSLGLAGNIWKTDTQYF.

The CDR3 DNA follows: TGTGCCAGCTCACTCAGGGGATCAGACAATGAGCAGTTCTTC. Encoded protein: CASSLRGSDNEQFF. The chain joins TRBV18 to TRBJ2-1, with a possible D match to TRBD1 (6 bases). The CDR3 totals 14 residues. Germline CDR1 is KGHSH and CDR2 is LQKENI. V lost 4 bases and J lost 5, with 12 bases in between.